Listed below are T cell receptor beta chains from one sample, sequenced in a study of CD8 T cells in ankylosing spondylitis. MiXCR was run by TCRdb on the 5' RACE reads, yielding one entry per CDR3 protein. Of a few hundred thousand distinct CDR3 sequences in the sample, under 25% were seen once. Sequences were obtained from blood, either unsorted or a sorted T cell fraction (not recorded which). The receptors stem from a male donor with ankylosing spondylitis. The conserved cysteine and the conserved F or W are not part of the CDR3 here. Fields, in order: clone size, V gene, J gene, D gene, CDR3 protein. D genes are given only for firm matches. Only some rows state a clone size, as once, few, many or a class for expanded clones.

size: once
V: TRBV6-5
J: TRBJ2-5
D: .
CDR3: ASSYSKERLRETQY

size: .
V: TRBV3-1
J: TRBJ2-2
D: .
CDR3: ASSLLLGSNTGELF

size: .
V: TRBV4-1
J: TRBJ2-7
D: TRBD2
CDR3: ASSQESSGGTLGYEQY

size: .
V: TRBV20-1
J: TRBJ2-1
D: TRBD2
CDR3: SASPPSGRRGNEQF

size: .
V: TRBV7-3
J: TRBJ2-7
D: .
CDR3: ASSPRTDFFSYEQY

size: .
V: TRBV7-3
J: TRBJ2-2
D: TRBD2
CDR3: ASSSRTSPGTGELF

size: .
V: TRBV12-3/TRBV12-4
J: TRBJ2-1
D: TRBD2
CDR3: ASSPRTSGSPYRAQF

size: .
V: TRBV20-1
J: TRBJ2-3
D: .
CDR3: SAKTTGPPLLDTQY

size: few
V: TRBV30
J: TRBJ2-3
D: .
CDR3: AWSRTDTQY

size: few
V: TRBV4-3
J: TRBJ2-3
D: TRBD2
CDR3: ASSQDKRGRTSGRTDTQY

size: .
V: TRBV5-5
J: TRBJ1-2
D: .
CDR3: ASSLGGFPCGYT

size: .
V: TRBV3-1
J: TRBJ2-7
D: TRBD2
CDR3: ASSLTSGEYEQY

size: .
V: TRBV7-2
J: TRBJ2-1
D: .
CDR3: ASSLEVRSKQF

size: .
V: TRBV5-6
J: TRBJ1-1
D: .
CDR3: ASSPVGGYTEAF

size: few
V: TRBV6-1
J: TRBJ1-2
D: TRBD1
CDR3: ASRIGTGVGGYT

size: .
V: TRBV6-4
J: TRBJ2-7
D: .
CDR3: ASNPIGESYEQY

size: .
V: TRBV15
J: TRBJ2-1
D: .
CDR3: ATSSRDLSYNEQF

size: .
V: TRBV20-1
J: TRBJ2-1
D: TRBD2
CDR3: SARLAGGPISYNEQF

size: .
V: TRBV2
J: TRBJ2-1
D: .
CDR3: ASNKGAGSSYNEQF

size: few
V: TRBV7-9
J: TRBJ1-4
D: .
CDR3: ASRDRGANEKLF

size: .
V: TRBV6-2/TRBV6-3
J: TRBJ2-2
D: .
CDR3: ASTDRRELF

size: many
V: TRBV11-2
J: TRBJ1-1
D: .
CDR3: ASSYTENTEAF

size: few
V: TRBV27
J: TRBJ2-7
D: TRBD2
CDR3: ASSPGPGGYEQY

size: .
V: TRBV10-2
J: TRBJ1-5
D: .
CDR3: ASSPEREDQPQH

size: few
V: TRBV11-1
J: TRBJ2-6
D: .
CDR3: ASSSGRRGESGANVLT

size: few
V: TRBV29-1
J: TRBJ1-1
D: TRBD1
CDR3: SVGTALNTEAF